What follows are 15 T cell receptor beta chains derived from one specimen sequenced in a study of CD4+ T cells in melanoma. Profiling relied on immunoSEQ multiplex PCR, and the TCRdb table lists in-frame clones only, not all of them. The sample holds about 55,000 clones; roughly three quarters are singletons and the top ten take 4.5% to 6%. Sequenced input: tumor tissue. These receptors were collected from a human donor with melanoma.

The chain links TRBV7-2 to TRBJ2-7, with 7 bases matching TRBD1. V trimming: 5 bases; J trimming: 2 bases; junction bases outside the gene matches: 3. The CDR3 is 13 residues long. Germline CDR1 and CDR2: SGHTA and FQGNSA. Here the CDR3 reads CASSPQGAYEQYF. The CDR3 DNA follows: TGTGCCAGCAGCCCCCAGGGGGCCTACGAGCAGTACTTC.

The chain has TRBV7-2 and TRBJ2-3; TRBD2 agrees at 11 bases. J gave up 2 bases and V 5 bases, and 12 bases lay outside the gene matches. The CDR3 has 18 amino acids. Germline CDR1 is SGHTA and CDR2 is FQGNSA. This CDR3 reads CASSQTLLAGGFTDTQYF. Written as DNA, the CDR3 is TGTGCCAGCAGCCAGACCCTCCTAGCGGGGGGCTTCACAGATACGCAGTATTTT.

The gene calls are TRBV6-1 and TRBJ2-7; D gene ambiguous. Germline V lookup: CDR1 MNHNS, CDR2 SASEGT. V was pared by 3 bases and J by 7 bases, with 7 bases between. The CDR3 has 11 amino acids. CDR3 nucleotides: TGTGCCAGCAGTGATGCGCGGGAGCAGTACTTC. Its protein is CASSDAREQYF.

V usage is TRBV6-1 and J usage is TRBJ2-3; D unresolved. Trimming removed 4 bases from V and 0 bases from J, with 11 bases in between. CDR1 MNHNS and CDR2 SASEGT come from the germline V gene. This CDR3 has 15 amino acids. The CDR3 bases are TGTGCCAGCAGTGGTGCATATTCTAGCACAGATACGCAGTATTTT. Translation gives CASSGAYSSTDTQYF.

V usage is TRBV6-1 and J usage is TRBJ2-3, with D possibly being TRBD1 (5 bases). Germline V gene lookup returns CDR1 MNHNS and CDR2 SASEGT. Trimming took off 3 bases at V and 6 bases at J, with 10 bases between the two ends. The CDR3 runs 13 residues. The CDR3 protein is CASSEAGIDTQYF. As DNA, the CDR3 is TGTGCCAGCAGTGAGGCAGGGATCGATACGCAGTATTTT.

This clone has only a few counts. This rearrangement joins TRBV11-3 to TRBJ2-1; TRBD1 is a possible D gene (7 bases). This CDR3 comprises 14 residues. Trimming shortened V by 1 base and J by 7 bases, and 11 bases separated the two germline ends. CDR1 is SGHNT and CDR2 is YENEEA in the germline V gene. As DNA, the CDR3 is TGTGCCAGCAGCTTAGGAGCAGGGGGGAATGAGCAGTTCTTC. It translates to CASSLGAGGNEQFF. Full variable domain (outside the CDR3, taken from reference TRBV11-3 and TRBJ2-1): EAGVVQSPRYKIIEKKQPVAFWCNPISGHNTLYWYLQNLGQGPELLIRYENEEAVDDSQLPKDRFSAERLKGVDSTLKIQPAELGDSAVYLCASSLGAGGNEQFFGPGTRLTVL.

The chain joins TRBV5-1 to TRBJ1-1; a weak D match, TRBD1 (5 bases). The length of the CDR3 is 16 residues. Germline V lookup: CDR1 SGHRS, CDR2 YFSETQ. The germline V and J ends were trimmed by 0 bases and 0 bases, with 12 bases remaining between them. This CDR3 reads CASSLDLGVLNTEAFF. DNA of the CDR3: TGCGCCAGCAGCTTGGATCTGGGGGTATTGAACACTGAAGCTTTCTTT.

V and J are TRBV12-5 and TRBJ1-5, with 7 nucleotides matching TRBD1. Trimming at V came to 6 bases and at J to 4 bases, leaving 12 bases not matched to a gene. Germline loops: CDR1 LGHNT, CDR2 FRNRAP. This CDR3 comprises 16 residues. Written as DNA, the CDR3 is TGTGCTAGTGGCCATTCTCGGACAGGCGAGAATCAGCCCCAGCATTTT. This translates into CASGHSRTGENQPQHF.

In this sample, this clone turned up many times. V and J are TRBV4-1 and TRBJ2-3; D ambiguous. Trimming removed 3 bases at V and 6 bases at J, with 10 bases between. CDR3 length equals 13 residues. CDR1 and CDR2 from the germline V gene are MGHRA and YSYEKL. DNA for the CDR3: TGCGCCAGCAGCCAGACGAGGTGGGATACGCAGTATTTT. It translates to CASSQTRWDTQYF.

This CDR3 is CASSPRTGGDTIYF. CDR3 sequence (DNA): TGCGCCAGCAGCCCACGGACAGGGGGAGACACCATATATTTT. The rearrangement uses TRBV5-1 and TRBJ1-3; 10 bases align to TRBD1. CDR3 length: 14 amino acids. Per the germline V gene, CDR1 is SGHRS and CDR2 is YFSETQ. The trim removed 4 bases at V and 8 bases at J, leaving 6 bases unmatched.

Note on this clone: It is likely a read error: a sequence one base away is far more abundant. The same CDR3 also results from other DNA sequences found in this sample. CDR3 amino acids: CASSLGGGTYNEQFF. Written as DNA, the CDR3 is TGCGCCAGCAGCTTGGGTGGGGGGACCTACAATGAGCAGTTCTTC. The rearrangement joins TRBV5-1 to TRBJ2-1, with a weak D call TRBD2 (6 bases). CDR1 is SGHRS and CDR2 is YFSETQ in the germline V gene. Trimming removed 0 bases from V and 2 bases from J, with 9 bases in between. This CDR3 has 15 residues.

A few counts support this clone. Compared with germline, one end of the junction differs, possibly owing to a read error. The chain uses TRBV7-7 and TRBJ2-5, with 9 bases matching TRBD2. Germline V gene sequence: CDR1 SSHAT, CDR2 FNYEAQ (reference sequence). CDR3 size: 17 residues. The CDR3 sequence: CASSPGLSGGDKRTQYF. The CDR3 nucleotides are TGTGCTAGCAGCCCCGGCCTTAGCGGGGGTGATAAGAGAACCCAGTACTTC.

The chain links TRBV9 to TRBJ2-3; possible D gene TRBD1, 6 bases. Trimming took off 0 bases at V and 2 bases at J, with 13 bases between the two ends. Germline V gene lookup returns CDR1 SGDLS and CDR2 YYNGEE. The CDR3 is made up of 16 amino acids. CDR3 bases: TGTGCCAGCAGCGTAGGGGCCGGACAGCTCACAGATACGCAGTATTTT. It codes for CASSVGAGQLTDTQYF. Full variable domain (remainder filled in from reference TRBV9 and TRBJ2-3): DSGVTQTPKHLITATGQRVTLRCSPRSGDLSVYWYQQSLDQGLQFLIQYYNGEERAKGNILERFSAQQFPDLHSELNLSSLELGDSALYFCASSVGAGQLTDTQYFGPGTRLTVL.

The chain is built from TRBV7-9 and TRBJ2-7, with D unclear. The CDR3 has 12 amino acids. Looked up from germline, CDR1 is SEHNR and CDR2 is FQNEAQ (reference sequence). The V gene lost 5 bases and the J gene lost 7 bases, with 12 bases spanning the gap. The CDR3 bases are TGTGCCAGCAGCCGCACTATGGGTGAGCAGTACTTC. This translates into CASSRTMGEQYF. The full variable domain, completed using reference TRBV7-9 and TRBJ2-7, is DTGVSQNPRHKITKRGQNVTFRCDPISEHNRLYWYRQTLGQGPEFLTYFQNEAQLEKSRLLSDRFSAERPKGSFSTLEIQRTEQGDSAMYLCASSRTMGEQYFGPGTRLTVT.

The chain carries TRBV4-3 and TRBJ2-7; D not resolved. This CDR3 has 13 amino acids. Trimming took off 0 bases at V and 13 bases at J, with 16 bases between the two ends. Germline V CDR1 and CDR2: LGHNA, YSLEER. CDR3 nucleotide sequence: TGCGCCAGCAGCCAAGATCCGCTGACTGAGCCTTACTTC. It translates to CASSQDPLTEPYF.